Shown below are 4 T cell receptor beta chains from a single sample sequenced in a study of vaccination and CD4 T cells after COVID-19. The treatment denotes: roughly 10-day PBMC culture with coronavirus spike peptide pools or control peptides (ViraFEST assay). Once obtained from cultured CD4+ T cells, the DNA was sequenced using the Oncomine TCR Beta short-read assay. TCRdb reprocessed the PCR reads via MiXCR and lists one record per CDR3 protein. This sample has about 12,000 distinct CDR3 sequences, with roughly 70% found just once. These receptors have no identified antigens. Sample: CD4+ T cells from blood, cultured in vitro. These receptors were obtained from a human donor who had recovered from COVID-19.

In its sample, this clonotype was seen a few times. The rearrangement joins TRBV20-1 to TRBJ1-4, with TRBD1 matching over 9 bases. Germline loops: CDR1 DFQATT, CDR2 SNEGSKA (reference sequence). V shed 3 bases and J 3 bases; nucleotides not matched to a gene: 5. This CDR3 spans 15 amino acids. The CDR3 protein is CSARGGQGSNEKLFF. DNA for the CDR3: TGCAGTGCTAGGGGGGGACAGGGTTCTAATGAAAAACTGTTTTTT.

This sequence joins TRBV7-2 and TRBJ2-7; TRBD1 matches at 8 bases. Germline CDR1 reads SGHTA; CDR2 reads FQGNSA. Trimming cost V 2 bases and J 4 bases; bases outside gene matches: 7. The CDR3 sequence is 15 residues long. The CDR3 here is CASSLNRGIGYEQYF. CDR3 in DNA: TGTGCCAGCAGCTTAAACAGGGGGATTGGTTACGAGCAGTACTTC.

J is TRBJ2-5 and V is TRBV20-1; TRBD2 is a possible D gene (5 bases). V shed 6 bases and J shed 4 bases, with 15 bases lying between them. Germline loops: CDR1 DFQATT, CDR2 SNEGSKA (reference sequence). CDR3 length equals 13 residues. The CDR3 DNA is TGCAGTGCGACGAAGACTAACGCAGAGACCCAGTACTTC. Amino acid sequence: CSATKTNAETQYF.

This clonotype was seen a handful of times. The gene calls are TRBV9 and TRBJ2-3; D not certain. The V gene's germline CDR1 is SGDLS and CDR2 YYNGEE. This CDR3 comprises 12 residues. The ends were cut back, 4 bases at V and 2 bases at J, with 5 bases in the middle. The CDR3 loop is CASSIHTDTQYF. The CDR3, as DNA: TGTGCCAGCAGCATTCACACAGATACGCAGTATTTT.